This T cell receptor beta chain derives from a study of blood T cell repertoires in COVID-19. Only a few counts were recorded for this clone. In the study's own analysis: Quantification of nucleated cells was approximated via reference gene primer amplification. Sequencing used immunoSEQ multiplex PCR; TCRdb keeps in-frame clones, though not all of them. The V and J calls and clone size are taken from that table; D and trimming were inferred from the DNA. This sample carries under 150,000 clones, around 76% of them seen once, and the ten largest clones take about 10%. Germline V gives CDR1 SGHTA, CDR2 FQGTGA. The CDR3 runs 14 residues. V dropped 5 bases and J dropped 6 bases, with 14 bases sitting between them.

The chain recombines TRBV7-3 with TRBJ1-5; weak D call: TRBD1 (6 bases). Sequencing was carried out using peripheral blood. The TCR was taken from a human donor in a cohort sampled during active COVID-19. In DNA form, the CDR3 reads TGTGCCAGCAGCCCCACAGGGTCGGGTCAGCCCCAGCATTTT. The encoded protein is CASSPTGSGQPQHF.